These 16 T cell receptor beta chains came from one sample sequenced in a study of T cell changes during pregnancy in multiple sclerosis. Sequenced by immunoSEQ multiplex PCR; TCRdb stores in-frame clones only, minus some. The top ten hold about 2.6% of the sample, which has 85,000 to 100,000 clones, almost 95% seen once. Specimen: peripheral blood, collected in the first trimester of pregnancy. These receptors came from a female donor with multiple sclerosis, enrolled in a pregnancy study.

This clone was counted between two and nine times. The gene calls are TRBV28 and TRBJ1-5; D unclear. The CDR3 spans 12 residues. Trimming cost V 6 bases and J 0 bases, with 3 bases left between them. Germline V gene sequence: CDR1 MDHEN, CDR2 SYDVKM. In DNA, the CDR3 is TGTGCCAGCAGGTATAGCAATCAGCCCCAGCATTTT. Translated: CASRYSNQPQHF.

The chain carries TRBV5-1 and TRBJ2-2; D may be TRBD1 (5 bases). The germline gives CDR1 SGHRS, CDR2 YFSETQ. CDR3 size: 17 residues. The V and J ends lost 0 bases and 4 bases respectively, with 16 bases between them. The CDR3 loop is CASSLDPNGRATGELFF. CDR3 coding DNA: TGCGCCAGCAGCTTGGACCCTAATGGCAGGGCCACCGGGGAGCTGTTTTTT.

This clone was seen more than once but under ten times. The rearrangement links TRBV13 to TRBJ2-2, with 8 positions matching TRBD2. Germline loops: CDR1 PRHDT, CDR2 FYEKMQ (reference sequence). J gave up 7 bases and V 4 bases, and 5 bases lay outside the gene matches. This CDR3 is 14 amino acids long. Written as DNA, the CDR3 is TGTGCCAGCAGCTCGGGACTAGAGGACGGGGAGCTGTTTTTT. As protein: CASSSGLEDGELFF.

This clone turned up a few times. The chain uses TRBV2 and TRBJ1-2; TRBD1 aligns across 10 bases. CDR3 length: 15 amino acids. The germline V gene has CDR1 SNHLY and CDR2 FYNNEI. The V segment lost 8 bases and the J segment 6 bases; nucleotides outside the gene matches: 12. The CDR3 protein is CASRATGGNSHGYTF. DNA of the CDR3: TGTGCCAGCCGCGCGACAGGGGGCAACAGTCATGGCTACACCTTC.

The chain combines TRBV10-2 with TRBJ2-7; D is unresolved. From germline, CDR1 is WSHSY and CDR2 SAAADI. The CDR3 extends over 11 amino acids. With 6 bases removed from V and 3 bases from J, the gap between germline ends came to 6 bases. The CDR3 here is CASRRFYEQYF. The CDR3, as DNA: TGCGCCAGCAGGCGATTCTACGAGCAGTACTTC.

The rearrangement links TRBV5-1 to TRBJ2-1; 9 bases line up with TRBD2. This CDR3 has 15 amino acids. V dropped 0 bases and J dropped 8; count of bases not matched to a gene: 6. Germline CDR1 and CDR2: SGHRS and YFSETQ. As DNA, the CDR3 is TGCGCCAGCAGCTTGGTTGGTAGCGGGAGTGATGAGCAGTTCTTC. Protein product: CASSLVGSGSDEQFF.

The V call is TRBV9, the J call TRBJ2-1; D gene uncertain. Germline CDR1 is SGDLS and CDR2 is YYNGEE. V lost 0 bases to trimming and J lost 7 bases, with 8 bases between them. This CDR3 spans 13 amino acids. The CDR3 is CASSVDSLNEQFF. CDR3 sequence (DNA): TGTGCCAGCAGCGTAGACAGTTTAAATGAGCAGTTCTTC.

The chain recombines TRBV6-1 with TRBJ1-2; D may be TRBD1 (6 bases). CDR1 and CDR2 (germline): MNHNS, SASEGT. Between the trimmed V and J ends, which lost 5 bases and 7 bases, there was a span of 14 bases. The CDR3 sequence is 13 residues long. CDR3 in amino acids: CASSRTVDGGYTF. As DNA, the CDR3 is TGTGCCAGCAGTCGGACAGTAGATGGTGGCTACACCTTC.

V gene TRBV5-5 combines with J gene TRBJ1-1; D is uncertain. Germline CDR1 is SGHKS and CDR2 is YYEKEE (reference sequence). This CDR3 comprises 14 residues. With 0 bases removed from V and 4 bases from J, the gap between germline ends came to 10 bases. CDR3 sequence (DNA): TGTGCCAGCAGCTTGGGTACGAGTCTCACTGAAGCTTTCTTT. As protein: CASSLGTSLTEAFF. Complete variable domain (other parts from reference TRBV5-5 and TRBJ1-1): DAGVTQSPTHLIKTRGQQVTLRCSPISGHKSVSWYQQVLGQGPQFIFQYYEKEERGRGNFPDRFSARQFPNYSSELNVNALLLGDSALYLCASSLGTSLTEAFFGQGTRLTVV.

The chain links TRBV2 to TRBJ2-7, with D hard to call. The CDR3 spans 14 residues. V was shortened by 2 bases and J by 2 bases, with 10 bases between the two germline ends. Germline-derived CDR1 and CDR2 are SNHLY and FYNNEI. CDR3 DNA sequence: TGTGCCAGCAGTGAATTAGGCGGTCCCTACGAGCAGTACTTC. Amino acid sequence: CASSELGGPYEQYF.

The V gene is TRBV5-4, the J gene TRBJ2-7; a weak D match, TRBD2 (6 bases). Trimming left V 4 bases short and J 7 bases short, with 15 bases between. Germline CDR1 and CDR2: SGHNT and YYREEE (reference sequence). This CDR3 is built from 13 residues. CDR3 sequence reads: CASSPGAGREQYF. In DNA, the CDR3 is TGTGCCAGCAGCCCCGGGGCGGGACGGGAGCAGTACTTC.

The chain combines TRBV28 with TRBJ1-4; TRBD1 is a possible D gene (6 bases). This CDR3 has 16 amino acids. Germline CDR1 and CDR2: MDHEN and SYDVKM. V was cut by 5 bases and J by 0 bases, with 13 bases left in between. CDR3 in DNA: TGTGCCAGCAGTCAGACGGACAGTGCAACTAATGAAAAACTGTTTTTT. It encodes CASSQTDSATNEKLFF.

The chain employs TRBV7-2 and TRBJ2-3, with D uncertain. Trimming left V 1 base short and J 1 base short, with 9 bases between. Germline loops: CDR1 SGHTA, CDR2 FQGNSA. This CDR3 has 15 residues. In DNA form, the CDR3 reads TGTGCCAGCAGCTTAGGGCAGTCCGGCACAGATACGCAGTATTTT. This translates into CASSLGQSGTDTQYF.

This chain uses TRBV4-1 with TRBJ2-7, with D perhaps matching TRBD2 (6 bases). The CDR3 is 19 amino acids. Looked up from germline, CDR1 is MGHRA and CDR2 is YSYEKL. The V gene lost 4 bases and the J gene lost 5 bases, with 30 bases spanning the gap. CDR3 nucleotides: TGCGCCAGCAGCCGGCCGGGGGATAGCATAGGCGGAGGGCCCAACGAGCAGTACTTC. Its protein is CASSRPGDSIGGGPNEQYF.

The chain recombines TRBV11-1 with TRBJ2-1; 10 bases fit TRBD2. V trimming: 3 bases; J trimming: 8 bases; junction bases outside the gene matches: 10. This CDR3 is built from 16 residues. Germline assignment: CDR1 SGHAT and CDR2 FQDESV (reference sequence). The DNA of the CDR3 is TGTGCCAGCAGCTTGGCCCAGCGGGAGGGCCTCGATGAGCAGTTCTTC. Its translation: CASSLAQREGLDEQFF.

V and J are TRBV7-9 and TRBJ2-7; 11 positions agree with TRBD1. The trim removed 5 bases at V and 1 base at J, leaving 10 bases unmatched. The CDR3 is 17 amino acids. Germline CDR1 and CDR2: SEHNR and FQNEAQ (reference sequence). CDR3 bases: TGTGCCAGCAGCCCTGGGACAGGGGGATCGGGATCCTACGAGCAGTACTTC. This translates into CASSPGTGGSGSYEQYF.